This T cell receptor beta chain was obtained from a study of shared clonotypes between healthy human individuals. This clone was detected only once. Other DNA sequences from this sample encode an identical CDR3 as well. Method: immunoSEQ multiplex PCR; TCRdb's copy keeps in-frame clones and lacks some. The sample carries over a million clones, about 98% recorded once. This CDR3 region has 11 residues. V shed 4 bases and J shed 4 bases, with 2 bases lying between them. CDR1 MGHDK and CDR2 SYGVNS come from the germline V gene. Specimen: naive CD4+ T cells sorted from blood. Subset in this sample: CD45RA+ positively selected. This sequence was found in a man aged 30 to 45 in good health. The rearrangement uses TRBV25-1 and TRBJ2-1; D is undetermined. Here the CDR3 DNA reads TGTGCCAGCAGTGTTTACAATGAGCAGTTCTTC. It yields the protein CASSVYNEQFF.